The next 30 T cell receptor beta chains were all read from a single sample in a study of cytomegalovirus exposure and HLA in healthy donors. It was with 60 Vbeta and 13 Jbeta primers that the PCR ran. Generated by immunoSEQ multiplex PCR, the TCRdb table keeps only in-frame clones and is missing some. The sample holds 73,000 or so clones, just over 75% seen once. Sequencing input: PBMCs. These receptors were obtained from a man aged 45-60 years in good health and CMV-seronegative.

V and J are TRBV2 and TRBJ1-1; 10 nucleotides line up with TRBD1. The CDR3 spans 14 residues. The J segment lost 5 bases and the V segment lost 4 bases, leaving 4 bases of the junction unmatched. Germline V gene lookup returns CDR1 SNHLY and CDR2 FYNNEI. The CDR3 loop is CASSGQGALTEAFF. The CDR3 region has the DNA TGTGCCAGCAGTGGACAGGGGGCGTTAACTGAAGCTTTCTTT.

The rearrangement uses TRBV4-1 and TRBJ2-7; D gene unclear. Germline V gives CDR1 MGHRA, CDR2 YSYEKL. CDR3 length equals 14 residues. V lost 1 base to trimming and J lost 3 bases, with 10 bases between them. The CDR3 here is CASSQGFGDYEQYF. The CDR3 nucleotides read TGCGCCAGCAGCCAAGGCTTTGGAGACTACGAGCAGTACTTC.

This chain connects TRBV11-2 to TRBJ2-5, with 9 bases fitting TRBD1. V lost 1 base, J lost 7 bases, and 7 bases stayed unmatched. Per germline, CDR1 SGHAT and CDR2 FQNNGV. CDR3 length equals 15 residues. The DNA for the CDR3 is TGTGCCAGCAGCTTAGTTGGACAGGGGCTAGTGACCCAGTACTTC. Its translation: CASSLVGQGLVTQYF.

The chain uses TRBV28 and TRBJ1-1; possibly TRBD1 for D (5 bases). V was clipped by 3 bases and J by 11 bases, with 16 bases between them. Germline V gene data show CDR1 as MDHEN and CDR2 as SYDVKM. The CDR3 length is 13 residues. CDR3 in amino acids: CASSFGGGRDAFF. The CDR3 region has the DNA TGTGCCAGCAGTTTCGGGGGGGGACGAGATGCTTTCTTT.

The V and J genes are TRBV5-1 and TRBJ1-4; TRBD1 might be the D (5 bases). Germline values: CDR1 SGHRS, CDR2 YFSETQ. Trimming removed 3 bases at V and 7 bases at J, with 19 bases between. CDR3 size: 16 residues. Here the CDR3 DNA reads TGCGCCAGCAGCTATGGAGTCCTAGGAGGGACTGAAAAACTGTTTTTT. Its protein product is CASSYGVLGGTEKLFF. Complete variable domain (other parts from reference TRBV5-1 and TRBJ1-4): KAGVTQTPRYLIKTRGQQVTLSCSPISGHRSVSWYQQTPGQGLQFLFEYFSETQRNKGNFPGRFSGRQFSNSRSEMNVSTLELGDSALYLCASSYGVLGGTEKLFFGSGTQLSVL.

The chain couples TRBV7-8 to TRBJ1-6, with TRBD1 as a possible D gene (5 bases). The ends were cut back, 6 bases at V and 11 bases at J, with 11 bases in the middle. CDR3 length: 12 residues. The V gene's germline CDR1 is SGHVS and CDR2 FQNEAQ. The CDR3 reads CASRGGGAPLHF. DNA for the CDR3: TGTGCCAGCAGGGGTGGGGGGGCACCCCTCCACTTT.

V gene TRBV7-2 combines with J gene TRBJ2-1, with 8 bases aligning to TRBD2. After removal of 2 bases from V and 6 bases from J, the junction contained 9 bases not matched to a gene. CDR3 length: 16 amino acids. CDR1 is SGHTA, CDR2 FQGNSA, per germline. In DNA form, the CDR3 reads TGTGCCAGCAGCTTAAGGGGAGTAGCGGGATTCAATGAGCAGTTCTTC. This codes for CASSLRGVAGFNEQFF.

The chain uses TRBV6-6 and TRBJ2-1; 10 positions agree with TRBD2. V shed 0 bases, J shed 7 bases, and the junction held 3 bases outside the gene matches. The CDR3 is 15 amino acids. In germline, CDR1 is MNHNY, CDR2 SVGAGI (reference sequence). Here the CDR3 DNA reads TGTGCCAGCAGTTACTCGAGCGGGAGGGCAAATGAGCAGTTCTTC. Translated: CASSYSSGRANEQFF.

This clone has a handful of counts. This chain joins TRBV27 and TRBJ2-1, with TRBD2 matching over 11 bases. This CDR3 is built from 16 residues. The germline V gene encodes CDR1 MNHEY and CDR2 SMNVEV (reference sequence). V trimming: 5 bases; J trimming: 4 bases; junction bases outside the gene matches: 7. CDR3 nucleotides: TGTGCCAGCAGTGGGTTCGGGACTAGCGGTTACAATGAGCAGTTCTTC. Its translation: CASSGFGTSGYNEQFF.

The chain couples TRBV7-6 to TRBJ2-3, with TRBD2 as a possible D gene (6 bases). The CDR3 covers 15 residues. Germline lookup yields CDR1 SGHVS and CDR2 FNYEAQ. V was pared by 5 bases and J by 4 bases, with 16 bases between. CDR3 loop: CASSAGLIKADTQYF. CDR3 in DNA: TGTGCCAGCAGCGCGGGACTTATCAAGGCAGATACGCAGTATTTT.

The table lists this clone with a few counts. The V call is TRBV14, the J call TRBJ1-2; unclear D gene. CDR1 is SGHDN and CDR2 is FVKESK in the germline V gene. V lost 4 bases and J 8 bases, leaving 14 bases between the germline ends. The CDR3 has 13 residues. Here the CDR3 reads CASSPGKTGGYTF. The CDR3 DNA is TGTGCCAGCAGCCCAGGAAAGACGGGAGGCTACACCTTC.

This clone came up once. CDR3 DNA: TGCGCCAGCAGCCTGTATGGCAGTCACTACGAGCAGTACTTC. Its protein product is CASSLYGSHYEQYF. The chain couples TRBV4-1 to TRBJ2-7, with D unresolved. V lost 4 bases, J lost 3 bases, and 13 bases lay in between. This CDR3 contains 14 residues. Germline loops: CDR1 MGHRA, CDR2 YSYEKL.

The chain links TRBV5-1 to TRBJ2-1, with 10 positions matching TRBD2. CDR1 and CDR2 from the germline V gene are SGHRS and YFSETQ. Germline trimming cut 4 bases from V and 3 bases from J; bases unmatched to any gene: 4. The CDR3 is made up of 15 amino acids. CDR3 nucleotides: TGCGCCAGCAGCCCGGGACTAGCGTTCTACAATGAGCAGTTCTTC. It encodes CASSPGLAFYNEQFF. Using reference TRBV5-1 and TRBJ2-1 for the parts outside the CDR3, the full variable domain is KAGVTQTPRYLIKTRGQQVTLSCSPISGHRSVSWYQQTPGQGLQFLFEYFSETQRNKGNFPGRFSGRQFSNSRSEMNVSTLELGDSALYLCASSPGLAFYNEQFFGPGTRLTVL.

V usage is TRBV29-1 and J usage is TRBJ2-5; 9 bases align to TRBD1. This CDR3 spans 13 amino acids. Germline CDR1 SQVTM, CDR2 ANQGSEA. The junction had 8 bases not matched to a gene; V was cut back by 7 bases and J by 5 bases. Written as DNA, the CDR3 is TGCAGCGCCGATAGACAGGGGGATGAGACCCAGTACTTC. Translation gives CSADRQGDETQYF.

The J gene is TRBJ1-2, the V gene TRBV5-6; TRBD1 is a possible D gene (5 bases). V lost 4 bases and J lost 4, with 23 bases in between. The CDR3 is made up of 17 amino acids. Per the germline V gene, CDR1 is SGHDT and CDR2 is YYEEEE. The CDR3 sequence is CASSAMGGALPPYGYTF. For the CDR3, the DNA is TGTGCCAGCAGCGCAATGGGTGGGGCCCTCCCGCCCTATGGCTACACCTTC. Full variable domain (outside the CDR3, taken from reference TRBV5-6 and TRBJ1-2): DAGVTQSPTHLIKTRGQQVTLRCSPKSGHDTVSWYQQALGQGPQFIFQYYEEEERQRGNFPDRFSGHQFPNYSSELNVNALLLGDSALYLCASSAMGGALPPYGYTFGSGTRLTVV.

The chain couples TRBV6-5 to TRBJ1-5; possibly TRBD1 for D (6 bases). This CDR3 has 14 amino acids. Germline assignment: CDR1 MNHEY and CDR2 SVGAGI. The V gene lost 6 bases and the J gene lost 3 bases, with 12 bases spanning the gap. CDR3 sequence (DNA): TGTGCCAGCAGCACAGGACAGACCAATCAGCCCCAGCATTTT. Translating gives CASSTGQTNQPQHF.

CDR3 bases: TGTGCCAGCAGTGAAGCGACAGGGGCTTTCTATGGCTACACCTTC. Amino acid sequence: CASSEATGAFYGYTF. The chain has TRBV6-1 and TRBJ1-2; 8 nucleotides line up with TRBD1. The CDR3 length is 15 residues. Trimming removed 0 bases from V and 4 bases from J; junction bases left unmatched: 4. Germline V CDR1 and CDR2: MNHNS, SASEGT.

This clone was counted only a few times. The chain links TRBV19 to TRBJ2-3; D not certain. V was cut by 6 bases and J by 0 bases, with 10 bases left in between. This CDR3 has 14 amino acids. Germline V gene data show CDR1 as LNHDA and CDR2 as SQIVND (reference sequence). The CDR3 nucleotides read TGTGCCAGTAGCTTTTTGCGGAGCACAGATACGCAGTATTTT. Protein: CASSFLRSTDTQYF. The entire variable domain, with the rest obtained from reference TRBV19 and TRBJ2-3, is as follows: DGGITQSPKYLFRKEGQNVTLSCEQNLNHDAMYWYRQDPGQGLRLIYYSQIVNDFQKGDIAEGYSVSREKKESFPLTVTSAQKNPTAFYLCASSFLRSTDTQYFGPGTRLTVL.

This chain connects TRBV5-6 to TRBJ1-2; TRBD1 agrees at 9 bases. This CDR3 spans 15 amino acids. After removal of 7 bases from V and 1 base from J, the junction contained 8 bases not matched to a gene. Germline values: CDR1 SGHDT, CDR2 YYEEEE. In DNA, the CDR3 is TGTGCCAGCTCTTTTGGGGGACAGGGTAACTATGGCTACACCTTC. Protein sequence: CASSFGGQGNYGYTF. Filled out from reference TRBV5-6 and TRBJ1-2, the complete variable domain reads DAGVTQSPTHLIKTRGQQVTLRCSPKSGHDTVSWYQQALGQGPQFIFQYYEEEERQRGNFPDRFSGHQFPNYSSELNVNALLLGDSALYLCASSFGGQGNYGYTFGSGTRLTVV.

This sequence joins TRBV28 and TRBJ2-1; a weak D match, TRBD1 (6 bases). V was shortened by 3 bases and J by 6 bases, with 15 bases between the two germline ends. The CDR3 spans 15 residues. Germline-derived CDR1 and CDR2 are MDHEN and SYDVKM. The CDR3 protein is CASSFGQGTGNEQFF. The DNA of the CDR3 is TGTGCCAGCAGTTTTGGGCAGGGGACGGGCAATGAGCAGTTCTTC.

The gene calls are TRBV7-9 and TRBJ1-1; D uncertain. Trimming shortened V by 1 base and J by 1 base, and 7 bases separated the two germline ends. This CDR3 spans 14 amino acids. Germline assignment: CDR1 SEHNR and CDR2 FQNEAQ (reference sequence). The CDR3 DNA reads as TGTGCCAGCAGCTTAGTTGGGCGGAACACTGAAGCTTTCTTT. This gives the protein CASSLVGRNTEAFF. The variable domain in full, completed from reference TRBV7-9 and TRBJ1-1, reads DTGVSQNPRHKITKRGQNVTFRCDPISEHNRLYWYRQTLGQGPEFLTYFQNEAQLEKSRLLSDRFSAERPKGSFSTLEIQRTEQGDSAMYLCASSLVGRNTEAFFGQGTRLTVV.

The chain combines TRBV27 with TRBJ2-3; 7 positions match TRBD2. The CDR3 is 14 amino acids. The V segment lost 3 bases and the J segment 9 bases; nucleotides outside the gene matches: 9. CDR1 is MNHEY, CDR2 SMNVEV, per germline (reference sequence). CDR3 in amino acids: CASSFGGGSVTQYF. The CDR3 DNA sequence: TGTGCCAGCAGTTTCGGCGGCGGGAGCGTAACGCAGTATTTT.

This rearrangement joins TRBV11-2 to TRBJ1-5, with TRBD1 matching over 9 bases. From germline, CDR1 is SGHAT and CDR2 FQNNGV. V shed 2 bases and J 5 bases; nucleotides not matched to a gene: 1. The CDR3 covers 14 residues. This CDR3 is CASSLRTGDQPQHF. The CDR3 nucleotides read TGTGCCAGCAGCTTAAGGACAGGGGATCAGCCCCAGCATTTT. Supplemented by reference TRBV11-2 and TRBJ1-5, the full variable domain reads EAGVAQSPRYKIIEKRQSVAFWCNPISGHATLYWYQQILGQGPKLLIQFQNNGVVDDSQLPKDRFSAERLKGVDSTLKIQPAKLEDSAVYLCASSLRTGDQPQHFGDGTRLSIL.

The rearrangement links TRBV23-1 to TRBJ1-5, with no clear D. Being an ORF, TRBV23-1 has a function that is uncertain. Between the trimmed V and J ends, which lost 0 bases and 15 bases, there was a span of 3 bases. This CDR3 has 9 residues. The CDR3 sequence is CASSQSRHF. DNA for the CDR3: TGCGCCAGCAGTCAATCGAGGCATTTT.

In its sample, this clone was seen a few times. This chain connects TRBV27 to TRBJ2-2; TRBD1 matches 10 bases. This CDR3 spans 18 amino acids. CDR1 and CDR2 (germline): MNHEY, SMNVEV (reference sequence). V dropped 1 base and J dropped 4; count of bases not matched to a gene: 9. CDR3 sequence: CASSLLKTGGTSTGELFF. As DNA, the CDR3 is TGTGCCAGCAGTTTATTGAAGACAGGGGGCACTTCCACCGGGGAGCTGTTTTTT.

On this clone: A junction end diverges from the germline sequence, so it may reflect a read error. The sample carries other DNA sequences with the same CDR3. Here the CDR3 reads CASSLQGASNSPLHF. The CDR3 coding sequence is TGTGCCAGCAGCTTACAGGGGGCGAGTAATTCCCCCCTCCACTTT. J is TRBJ1-6 and V is TRBV9, with 9 bases matching TRBD1. CDR3 length: 15 amino acids. Germline CDR1 SGDLS, CDR2 YYNGEE.

The chain has TRBV27 and TRBJ2-7; D possibly corresponds to TRBD1 (5 bases). CDR3 length: 13 residues. The V and J ends lost 6 bases and 3 bases respectively, with 12 bases between them. The germline V gene has CDR1 MNHEY and CDR2 SMNVEV (reference sequence). CDR3 residues: CASSPKGLYEQYF. The CDR3 DNA sequence: TGTGCCAGCAGCCCCAAGGGGCTCTACGAGCAGTACTTC.

This clone was found a few times. V and J are TRBV9 and TRBJ2-3; TRBD2 matches 8 bases. Looked up from germline, CDR1 is SGDLS and CDR2 is YYNGEE. The CDR3 loop spans 17 amino acids. Trimming cost V 0 bases and J 5 bases; bases outside gene matches: 11. The CDR3 DNA follows: TGTGCCAGCAGCGTAGCTTCAGCGGGAGTAAAGGGAGATACGCAGTATTTT. It encodes CASSVASAGVKGDTQYF.

This clone was seen only a few times. The chain employs TRBV10-3 and TRBJ2-7; 7 bases are a match to TRBD1. From germline, CDR1 is ENHRY and CDR2 SYGVKD. The V gene end was trimmed by 7 bases and the J gene end by 6 bases; junction bases not matched to a gene: 9. This CDR3 comprises 13 residues. CDR3 residues: CAIKGLTGVEQYF. DNA for the CDR3: TGTGCCATCAAAGGCCTCACAGGGGTCGAGCAGTACTTC.

This sequence joins TRBV27 and TRBJ2-7, with TRBD2 identical over 7 bases. Trimming took 4 bases from V and 4 from J; bases not matched to a gene: 10. Germline CDR1 is MNHEY and CDR2 is SMNVEV (reference sequence). The CDR3 has 15 residues. DNA for the CDR3: TGTGCCAGCAGTTCCAACGGAGCCGGGGGGTACGAGCAGTACTTC. Encoded protein: CASSSNGAGGYEQYF.